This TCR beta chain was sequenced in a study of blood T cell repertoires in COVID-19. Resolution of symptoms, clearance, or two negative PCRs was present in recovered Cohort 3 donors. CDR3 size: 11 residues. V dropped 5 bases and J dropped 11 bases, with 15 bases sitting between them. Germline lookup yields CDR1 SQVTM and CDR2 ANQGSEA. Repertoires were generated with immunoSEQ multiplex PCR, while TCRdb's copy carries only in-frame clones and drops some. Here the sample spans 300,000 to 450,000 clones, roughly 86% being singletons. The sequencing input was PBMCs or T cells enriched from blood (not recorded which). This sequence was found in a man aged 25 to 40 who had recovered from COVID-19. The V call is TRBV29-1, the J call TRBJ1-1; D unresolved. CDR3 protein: CSVSGTVKAFF. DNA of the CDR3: TGCAGCGTTTCGGGAACAGTCAAGGCTTTCTTT.